Below, 13 T cell receptor beta chains from the same sample are listed, as sequenced in a study of T-cell memory formation after mild COVID-19 (dated by TCRdb to the early 2020s). Receptor amplification or capture employed 5' RACE. The reads were generated on an Illumina NovaSeq 6000. TCRdb reprocessed the public reads (quality trimming at Q25 with fastp, clone calling with MiXCR) and kept in-frame beta chains. One record per CDR3 amino acid sequence lists the most common genes and DNA. Here the sample has approximately 350,000 distinct CDR3 sequences; around 15% occur a single time. The ten biggest clones cover around 22% of the sample. What was sequenced was PBMCs or a T cell subset sorted from them (not recorded which). The receptors shown here come from a man between 18 and 29 years old who had mild COVID-19 (a few samples of this study predate the infection). The sample titles of this study are shuffled in the database, so cell type and time point are left out; the donor was told from shared clones.

This clonotype was recorded a few times. The chain carries TRBV7-9 and TRBJ1-3, with a possible D match to TRBD1 (6 bases). From germline, CDR1 is SEHNR and CDR2 FQNEAQ (reference sequence). This CDR3 has 15 amino acids. V was cut by 5 bases and J by 8 bases, with 19 bases left in between. CDR3 nucleotides: TGTGCCAGCAGCAGAGGAGACAGGACGCGAGACACCATATATTTT. Its protein product is CASSRGDRTRDTIYF.

This clonotype turned up a few times. This chain joins TRBV18 and TRBJ2-6; no firm D call. CDR3 length equals 15 residues. V lost 4 bases, J lost 0 bases, and 7 bases lay in between. Germline CDR1 is KGHSH and CDR2 is LQKENI. The CDR3 reads CASSRQDSGANVLTF. The CDR3 nucleotides read TGTGCCAGCTCACGGCAGGACTCTGGGGCCAACGTCCTGACTTTC.

This chain uses TRBV10-3 with TRBJ2-3; D could derive from TRBD1 or TRBD2 (5 bases each). This CDR3 region has 13 residues. Deletions cut 7 bases from V and 7 bases from J, with 15 bases between. Germline V lookup: CDR1 ENHRY, CDR2 SYGVKD. Here the CDR3 reads CAIKGTAQNTQYF. Written as DNA, the CDR3 is TGTGCCATCAAAGGGACGGCACAGAATACGCAGTATTTT.

In its sample, this clonotype was seen a few times. The chain recombines TRBV27 with TRBJ2-4, with TRBD2 matching over 9 bases. The CDR3 is 14 residues long. CDR1 and CDR2 (germline): MNHEY, SMNVEV (reference sequence). V shed 2 bases and J 6 bases; nucleotides not matched to a gene: 2. The CDR3 protein is CASSLSGGRNIQYF. The CDR3 nucleotides read TGTGCCAGCAGTTTAAGCGGGGGGCGAAACATTCAGTACTTC.

There are many counts of this clonotype. The rearrangement uses TRBV5-4 and TRBJ2-3; 7 bases match TRBD2. J was trimmed by 7 bases and V by 4 bases; bases with no gene match: 12. This CDR3 spans 15 amino acids. CDR1 SGHNT and CDR2 YYREEE come from the germline V gene (reference sequence). CDR3 residues: CASSPGGGSIHTQYF. Here the CDR3 DNA reads TGTGCCAGCAGCCCCGGCGGGGGTTCGATCCATACGCAGTATTTT.

This rearrangement joins TRBV7-2 to TRBJ2-3, with 12 bases aligning to TRBD2. The CDR3 contains 17 residues. The V gene end was trimmed by 0 bases and the J gene end by 9 bases; junction bases not matched to a gene: 10. Germline assignment: CDR1 SGHTA and CDR2 FQGNSA. CDR3 protein: CASSLAGASGGARTQYF. The CDR3 DNA is TGTGCCAGCAGCTTAGCGGGGGCTAGCGGGGGGGCCAGGACGCAGTATTTT.

The CDR3, as DNA: TGTGCCAGCAGCTTAGGGGTGGGCATTGAAGCTTTCTTT. Translating gives CASSLGVGIEAFF. The gene calls are TRBV7-8 and TRBJ1-1; D is ambiguous. With 1 base removed from V and 7 bases from J, the gap between germline ends came to 10 bases. This CDR3 has 13 residues. From germline, CDR1 is SGHVS and CDR2 FQNEAQ.

This clonotype was detected only a few times. The chain recombines TRBV24-1 with TRBJ1-1; the D gene is possibly TRBD1 (6 bases). Trimming left V 4 bases short and J 9 bases short, with 14 bases between. The CDR3 is 13 amino acids. From germline, CDR1 is KGHDR and CDR2 SFDVKD. CDR3 sequence reads: CATSDYAGVKAFF. The CDR3, as DNA: TGTGCCACCAGTGACTATGCAGGGGTGAAAGCTTTCTTT.

This clonotype was observed at least ten times. The chain carries TRBV7-2 and TRBJ1-5; possible D gene TRBD1, 5 bases. The length of the CDR3 is 14 residues. CDR1 is SGHTA, CDR2 FQGNSA, per germline. V was pared by 7 bases and J by 3 bases, with 13 bases between. Written as DNA, the CDR3 is TGTGCCAGCACCGAAGGGGCTATCAATCAGCCCCAGCATTTT. Amino acids: CASTEGAINQPQHF.

The table lists this clonotype with a few counts. This chain uses TRBV5-1 with TRBJ2-3; 14 bases agree with TRBD2. From germline, CDR1 is SGHRS and CDR2 YFSETQ. Trimming at V came to 4 bases and at J to 5 bases, leaving 3 bases not matched to a gene. The CDR3 sequence is 15 residues long. CDR3 DNA: TGCGCCAGCAGCAGGGGACTAGCGGGAGAAGATACGCAGTATTTT. Its translation is CASSRGLAGEDTQYF. Looking up the rest from reference TRBV5-1 and TRBJ2-3 gives the full variable domain: KAGVTQTPRYLIKTRGQQVTLSCSPISGHRSVSWYQQTPGQGLQFLFEYFSETQRNKGNFPGRFSGRQFSNSRSEMNVSTLELGDSALYLCASSRGLAGEDTQYFGPGTRLTVL.

The chain links TRBV7-2 to TRBJ2-7, with 7 positions matching TRBD1. Unmatched junction bases numbered 2, after V lost 9 bases and J lost 0 bases. The CDR3 is 12 residues long. CDR1 SGHTA and CDR2 FQGNSA come from the germline V gene. Written as DNA, the CDR3 is TGTGCCAGTACAGGGGCCTCCTACGAGCAGTACTTC. This gives the protein CASTGASYEQYF.

V and J are TRBV9 and TRBJ2-3, with TRBD1 matching over 7 bases. CDR1 SGDLS and CDR2 YYNGEE come from the germline V gene. The J segment lost 4 bases and the V segment lost 7 bases, leaving 9 bases of the junction unmatched. This CDR3 has 14 amino acids. The DNA of the CDR3 is TGTGCCAGCTCCCTGACAGGGCGTCCAGATACGCAGTATTTT. This codes for CASSLTGRPDTQYF.

The chain couples TRBV12-3 or TRBV12-4 to TRBJ2-1; 14 nucleotides match TRBD2. The ends lost 5 bases at V and 6 bases at J; junction bases unmatched: 6. This CDR3 is built from 16 residues. The CDR3 sequence is CASSGGLAGVVNEQFF. As DNA, the CDR3 is TGTGCCAGCAGTGGGGGACTAGCGGGGGTGGTCAATGAGCAGTTCTTC.